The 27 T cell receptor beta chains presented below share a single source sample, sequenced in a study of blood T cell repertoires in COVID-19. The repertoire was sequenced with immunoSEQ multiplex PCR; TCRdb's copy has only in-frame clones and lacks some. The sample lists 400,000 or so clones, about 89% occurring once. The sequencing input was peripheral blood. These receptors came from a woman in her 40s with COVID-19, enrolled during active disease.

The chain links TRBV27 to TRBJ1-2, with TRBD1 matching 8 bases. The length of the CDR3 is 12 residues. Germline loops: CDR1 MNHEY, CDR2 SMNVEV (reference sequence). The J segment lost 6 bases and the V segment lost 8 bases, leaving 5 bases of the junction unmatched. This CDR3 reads CASRDRLDGYTF. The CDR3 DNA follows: TGTGCCAGCCGGGACAGGCTTGATGGCTACACCTTC.

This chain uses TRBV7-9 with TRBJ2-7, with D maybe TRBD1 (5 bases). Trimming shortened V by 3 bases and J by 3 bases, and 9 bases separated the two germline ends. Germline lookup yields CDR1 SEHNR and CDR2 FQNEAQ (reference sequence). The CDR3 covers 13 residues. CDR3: CASSFGRDYEQYF. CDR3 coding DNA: TGTGCCAGCAGCTTCGGCAGGGACTACGAGCAGTACTTC.

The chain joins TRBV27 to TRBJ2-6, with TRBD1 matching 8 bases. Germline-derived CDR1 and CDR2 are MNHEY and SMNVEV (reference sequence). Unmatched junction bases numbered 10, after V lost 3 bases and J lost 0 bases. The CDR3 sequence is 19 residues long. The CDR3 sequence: CASSFMRDRLTSGANVLTF. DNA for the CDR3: TGTGCCAGCAGTTTTATGCGGGACAGGCTTACCTCTGGGGCCAACGTCCTGACTTTC.

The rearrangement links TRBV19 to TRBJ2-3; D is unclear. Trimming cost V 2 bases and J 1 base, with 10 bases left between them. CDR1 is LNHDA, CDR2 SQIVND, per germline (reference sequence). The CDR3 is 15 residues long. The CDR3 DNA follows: TGTGCCAGTAGTATACCGGTGGGCCGCACAGATACGCAGTATTTT. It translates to CASSIPVGRTDTQYF.

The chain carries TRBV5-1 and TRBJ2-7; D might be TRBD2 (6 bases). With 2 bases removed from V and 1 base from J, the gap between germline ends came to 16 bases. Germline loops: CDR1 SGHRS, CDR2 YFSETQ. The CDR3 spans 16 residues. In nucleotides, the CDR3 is TGCGCCAGCAGCTTATCCCCTGGGGGGTTATCCTACGAGCAGTACTTC. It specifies CASSLSPGGLSYEQYF.

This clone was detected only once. The CDR3 DNA follows: TGTGCCAGCAGTGATCCGACAGGGGGGAAAAACATTCAGTACTTC. Its protein is CASSDPTGGKNIQYF. This rearrangement joins TRBV2 to TRBJ2-4; 9 bases match TRBD1. CDR3 size: 15 residues. Germline V gene data show CDR1 as SNHLY and CDR2 as FYNNEI. The J segment lost 4 bases and the V segment lost 3 bases, leaving 4 bases of the junction unmatched.

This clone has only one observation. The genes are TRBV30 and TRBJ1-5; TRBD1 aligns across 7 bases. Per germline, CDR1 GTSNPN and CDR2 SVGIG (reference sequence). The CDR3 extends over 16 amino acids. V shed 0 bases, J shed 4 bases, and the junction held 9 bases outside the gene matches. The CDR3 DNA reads TGTGCCTGGAGTGTACGGCAGGGGGTAGGGAATCAGCCCCAGCATTTT. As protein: CAWSVRQGVGNQPQHF.

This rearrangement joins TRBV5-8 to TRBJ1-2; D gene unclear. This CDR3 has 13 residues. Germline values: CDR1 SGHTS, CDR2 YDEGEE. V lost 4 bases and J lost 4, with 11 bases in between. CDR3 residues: CASSPARTYGYTF. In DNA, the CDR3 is TGTGCCAGCAGCCCTGCGCGAACCTATGGCTACACCTTC. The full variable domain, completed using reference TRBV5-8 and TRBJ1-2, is EAGVTQSPTHLIKTRGQQATLRCSPISGHTSVYWYQQALGLGLQFLLWYDEGEERNRGNFPPRFSGRQFPNYSSELNVNALELEDSALYLCASSPARTYGYTFGSGTRLTVV.

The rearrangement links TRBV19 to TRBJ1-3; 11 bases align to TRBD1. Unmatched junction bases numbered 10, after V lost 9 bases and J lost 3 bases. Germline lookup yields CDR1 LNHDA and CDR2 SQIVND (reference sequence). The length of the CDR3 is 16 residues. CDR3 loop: CASLGGQGAGGNTIYF. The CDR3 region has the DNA TGTGCCAGCCTCGGCGGACAGGGGGCTGGTGGAAACACCATATATTTT. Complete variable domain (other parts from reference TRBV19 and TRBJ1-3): DGGITQSPKYLFRKEGQNVTLSCEQNLNHDAMYWYRQDPGQGLRLIYYSQIVNDFQKGDIAEGYSVSREKKESFPLTVTSAQKNPTAFYLCASLGGQGAGGNTIYFGEGSWLTVV.

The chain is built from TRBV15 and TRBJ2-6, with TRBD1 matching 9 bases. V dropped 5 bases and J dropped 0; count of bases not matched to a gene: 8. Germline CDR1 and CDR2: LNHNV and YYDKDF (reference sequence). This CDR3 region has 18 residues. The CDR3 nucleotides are TGTGCCACCAGCCCCCCGGGACAGGGCCTCTCTGGGGCCAACGTCCTGACTTTC. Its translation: CATSPPGQGLSGANVLTF.

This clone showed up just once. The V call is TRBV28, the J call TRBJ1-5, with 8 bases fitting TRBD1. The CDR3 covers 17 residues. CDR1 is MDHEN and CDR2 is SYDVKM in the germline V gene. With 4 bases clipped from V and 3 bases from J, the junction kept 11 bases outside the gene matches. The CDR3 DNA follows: TGTGCCAGCAGTTACGGACAGGGAAAGTCCCTCAATCAGCCCCAGCATTTT. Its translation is CASSYGQGKSLNQPQHF.

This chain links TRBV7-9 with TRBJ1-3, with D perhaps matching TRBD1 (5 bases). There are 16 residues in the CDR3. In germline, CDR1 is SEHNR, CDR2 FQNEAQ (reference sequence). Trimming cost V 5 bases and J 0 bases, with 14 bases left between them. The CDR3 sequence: CASSPHGGASGNTIYF. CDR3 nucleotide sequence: TGTGCCAGCAGCCCCCACGGAGGGGCCTCTGGAAACACCATATATTTT.

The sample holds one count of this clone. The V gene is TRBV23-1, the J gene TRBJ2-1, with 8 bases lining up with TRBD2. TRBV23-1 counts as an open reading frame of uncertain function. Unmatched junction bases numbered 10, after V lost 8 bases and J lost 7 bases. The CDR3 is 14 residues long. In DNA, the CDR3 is TGCGCCAGCTGCTCCTCGGGGGGGCCTAATGAGCAGTTCTTC. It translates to CASCSSGGPNEQFF.

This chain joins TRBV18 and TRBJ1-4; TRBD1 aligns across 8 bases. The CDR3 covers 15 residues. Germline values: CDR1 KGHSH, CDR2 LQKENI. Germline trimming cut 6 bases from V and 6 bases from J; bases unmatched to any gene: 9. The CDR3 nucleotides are TGTGCCAGCTCCCGGGTTCAGGGGGCCGATGAAAAACTGTTTTTT. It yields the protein CASSRVQGADEKLFF.

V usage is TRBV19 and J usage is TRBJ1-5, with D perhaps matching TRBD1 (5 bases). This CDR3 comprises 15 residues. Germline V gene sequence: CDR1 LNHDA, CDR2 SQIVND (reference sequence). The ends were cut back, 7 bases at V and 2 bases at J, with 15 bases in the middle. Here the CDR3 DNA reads TGTGCCAGTACTGGTTGGGGCTCGGGCAATCAGCCCCAGCATTTT. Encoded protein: CASTGWGSGNQPQHF. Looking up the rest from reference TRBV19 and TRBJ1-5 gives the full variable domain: DGGITQSPKYLFRKEGQNVTLSCEQNLNHDAMYWYRQDPGQGLRLIYYSQIVNDFQKGDIAEGYSVSREKKESFPLTVTSAQKNPTAFYLCASTGWGSGNQPQHFGDGTRLSIL.

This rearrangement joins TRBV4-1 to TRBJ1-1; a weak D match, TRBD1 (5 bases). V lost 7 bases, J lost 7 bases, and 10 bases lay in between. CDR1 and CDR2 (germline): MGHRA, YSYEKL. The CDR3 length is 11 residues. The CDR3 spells CASKWGGEAFF. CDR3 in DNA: TGCGCCAGCAAATGGGGCGGTGAAGCTTTCTTT.

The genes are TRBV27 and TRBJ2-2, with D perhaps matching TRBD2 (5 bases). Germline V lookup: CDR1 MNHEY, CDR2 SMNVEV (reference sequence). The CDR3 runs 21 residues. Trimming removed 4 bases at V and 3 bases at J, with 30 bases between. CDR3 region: CASSSDTPTKRRRSDTGELFF. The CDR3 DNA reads TGTGCCAGCAGTTCCGACACCCCGACTAAGAGGAGACGATCGGACACCGGGGAGCTGTTTTTT.

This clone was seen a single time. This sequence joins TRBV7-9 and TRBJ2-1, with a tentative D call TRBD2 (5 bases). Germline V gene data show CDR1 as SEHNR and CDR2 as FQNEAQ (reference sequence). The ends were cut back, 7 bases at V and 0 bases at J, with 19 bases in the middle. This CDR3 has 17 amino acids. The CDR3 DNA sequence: TGTGCCAGCATCCCCCCGGGCGGGTGGAGCTCCTACAATGAGCAGTTCTTC. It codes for CASIPPGGWSSYNEQFF.

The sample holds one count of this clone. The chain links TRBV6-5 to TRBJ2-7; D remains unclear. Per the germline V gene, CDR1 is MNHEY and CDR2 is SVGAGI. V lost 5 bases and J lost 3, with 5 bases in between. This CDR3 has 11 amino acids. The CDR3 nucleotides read TGTGCCAGCAGTCCACTCTACGAGCAGTACTTC. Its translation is CASSPLYEQYF.

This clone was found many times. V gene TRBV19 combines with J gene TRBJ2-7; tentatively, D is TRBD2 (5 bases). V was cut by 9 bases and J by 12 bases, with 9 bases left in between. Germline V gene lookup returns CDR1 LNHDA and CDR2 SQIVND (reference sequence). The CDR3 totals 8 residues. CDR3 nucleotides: TGTGCCAGGAACCGGGGGTACTTC. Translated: CARNRGYF.

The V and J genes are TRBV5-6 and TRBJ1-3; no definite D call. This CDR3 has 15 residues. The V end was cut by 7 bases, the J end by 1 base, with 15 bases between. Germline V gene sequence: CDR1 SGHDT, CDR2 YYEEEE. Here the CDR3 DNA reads TGTGCCAGCGCCCCGGAAGGGAGATCTGGAAACACCATATATTTT. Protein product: CASAPEGRSGNTIYF.

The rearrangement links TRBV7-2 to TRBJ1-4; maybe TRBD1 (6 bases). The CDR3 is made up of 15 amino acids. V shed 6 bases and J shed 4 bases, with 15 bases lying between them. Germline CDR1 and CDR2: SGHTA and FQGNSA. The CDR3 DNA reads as TGTGCCAGCAGATTAACAGGGTCTATTAATGAAAAACTGTTTTTT. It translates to CASRLTGSINEKLFF.

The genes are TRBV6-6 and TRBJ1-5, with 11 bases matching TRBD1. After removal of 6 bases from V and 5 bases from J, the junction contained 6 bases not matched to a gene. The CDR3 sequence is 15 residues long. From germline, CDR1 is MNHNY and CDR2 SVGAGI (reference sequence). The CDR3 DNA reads TGTGCCAGCAGAGGACCGGGACAGGGGGATCAGCCCCAGCATTTT. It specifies CASRGPGQGDQPQHF.

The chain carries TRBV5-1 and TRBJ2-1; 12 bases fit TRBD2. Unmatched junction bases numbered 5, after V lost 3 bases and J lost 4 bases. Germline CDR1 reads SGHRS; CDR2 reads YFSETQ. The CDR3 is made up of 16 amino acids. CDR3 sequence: CASSYGTSGFYNEQFF. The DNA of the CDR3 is TGCGCCAGCAGCTACGGGACTAGCGGGTTTTACAATGAGCAGTTCTTC.

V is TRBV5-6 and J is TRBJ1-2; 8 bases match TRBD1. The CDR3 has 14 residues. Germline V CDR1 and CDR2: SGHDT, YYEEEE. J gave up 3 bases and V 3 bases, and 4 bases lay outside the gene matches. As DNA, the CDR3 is TGTGCCAGCAGCTCTGACAGGGGCGACTATGGCTACACCTTC. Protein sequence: CASSSDRGDYGYTF.

The CDR3: CASSQGLAGNSYEQYF. CDR3 nucleotides: TGTGCCAGCAGCCAAGGGCTAGCGGGAAACTCCTACGAGCAGTACTTC. J is TRBJ2-7 and V is TRBV7-2; 9 nucleotides match TRBD2. J gave up 0 bases and V 5 bases, and 8 bases lay outside the gene matches. The CDR3 consists of 16 residues. From germline, CDR1 is SGHTA and CDR2 FQGNSA.

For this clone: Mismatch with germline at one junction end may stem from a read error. The CDR3 protein is CASSLENVGSGTSGSGELFF. The CDR3 DNA reads TGTGCCAGCAGTTTAGAAAATGTTGGGTCCGGGACTAGCGGGAGCGGGGAGCTGTTTTTT. This chain connects TRBV11-2 to TRBJ2-2; TRBD2 aligns across 14 bases. CDR1 is SGHAT, CDR2 FQNNGV, per germline. This CDR3 is 20 amino acids long.